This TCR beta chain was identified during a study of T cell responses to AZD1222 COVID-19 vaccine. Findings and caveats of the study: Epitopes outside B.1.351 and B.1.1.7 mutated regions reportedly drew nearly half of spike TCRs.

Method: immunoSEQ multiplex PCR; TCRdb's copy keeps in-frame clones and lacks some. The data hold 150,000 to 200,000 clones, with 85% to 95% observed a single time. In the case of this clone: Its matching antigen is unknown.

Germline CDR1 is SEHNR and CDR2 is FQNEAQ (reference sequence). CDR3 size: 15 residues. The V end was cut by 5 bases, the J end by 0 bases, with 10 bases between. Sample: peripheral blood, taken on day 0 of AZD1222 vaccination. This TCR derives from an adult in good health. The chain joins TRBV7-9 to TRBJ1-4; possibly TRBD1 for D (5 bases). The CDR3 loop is CASSQGTATNEKLFF. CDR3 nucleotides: TGTGCCAGCAGCCAAGGGACGGCAACTAATGAAAAACTGTTTTTT.